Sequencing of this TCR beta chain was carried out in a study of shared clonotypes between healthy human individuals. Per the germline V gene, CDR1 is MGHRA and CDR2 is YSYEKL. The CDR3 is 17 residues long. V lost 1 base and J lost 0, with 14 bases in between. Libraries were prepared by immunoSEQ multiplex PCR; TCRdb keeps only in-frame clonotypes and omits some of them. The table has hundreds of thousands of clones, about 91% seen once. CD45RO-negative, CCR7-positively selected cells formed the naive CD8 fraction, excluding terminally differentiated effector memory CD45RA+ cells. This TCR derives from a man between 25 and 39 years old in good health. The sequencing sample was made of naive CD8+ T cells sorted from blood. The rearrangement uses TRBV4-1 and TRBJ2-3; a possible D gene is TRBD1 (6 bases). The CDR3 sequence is CASSQVGAHQSTDTQYF. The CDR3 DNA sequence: TGCGCCAGCAGCCAAGTGGGGGCACACCAAAGCACAGATACGCAGTATTTT.